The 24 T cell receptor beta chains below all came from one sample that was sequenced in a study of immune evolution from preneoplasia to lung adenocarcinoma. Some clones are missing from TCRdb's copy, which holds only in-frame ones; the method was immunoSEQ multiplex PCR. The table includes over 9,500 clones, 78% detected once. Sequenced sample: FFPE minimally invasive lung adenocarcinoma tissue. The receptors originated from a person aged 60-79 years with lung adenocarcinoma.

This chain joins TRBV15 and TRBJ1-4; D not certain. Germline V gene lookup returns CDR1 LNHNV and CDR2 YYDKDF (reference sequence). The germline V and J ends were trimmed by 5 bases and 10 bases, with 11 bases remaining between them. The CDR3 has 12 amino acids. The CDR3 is CATSVALGKLFF. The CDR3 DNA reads TGTGCCACCAGCGTGGCGCTTGGAAAACTGTTTTTT.

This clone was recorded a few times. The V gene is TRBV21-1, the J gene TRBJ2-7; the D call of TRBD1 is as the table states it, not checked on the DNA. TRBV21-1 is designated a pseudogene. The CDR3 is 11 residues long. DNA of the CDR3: TGTGCCAGCAGCCCCCGACAGGGAAAGTACTTC. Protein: CASSPRQGKYF.

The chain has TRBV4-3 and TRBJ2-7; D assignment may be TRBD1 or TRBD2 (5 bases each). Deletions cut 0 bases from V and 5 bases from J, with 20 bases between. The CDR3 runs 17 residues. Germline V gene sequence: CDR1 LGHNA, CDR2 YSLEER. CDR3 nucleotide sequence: TGCGCCAGCAGCCAAGATCGAGGGACGGATCTAGGACACGAGCAGTACTTC. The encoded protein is CASSQDRGTDLGHEQYF.

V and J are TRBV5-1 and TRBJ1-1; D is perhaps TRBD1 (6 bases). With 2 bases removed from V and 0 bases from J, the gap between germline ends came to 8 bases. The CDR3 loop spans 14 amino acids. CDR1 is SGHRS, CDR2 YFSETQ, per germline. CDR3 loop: CASSFSGVNTEAFF. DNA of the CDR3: TGCGCCAGCAGCTTTTCAGGGGTGAACACTGAAGCTTTCTTT.

CDR3 loop: CASSQERSNTEAFF. The CDR3, as DNA: TGTGCCAGCAGCCAAGAGCGATCGAACACTGAAGCTTTCTTT. The chain has TRBV4-2 and TRBJ1-1; D gene uncertain. The CDR3 contains 14 residues. Germline V lookup: CDR1 LGHNA, CDR2 YNFKEQ. Trimming stripped 0 bases from V and 1 base from J, with 6 bases between.

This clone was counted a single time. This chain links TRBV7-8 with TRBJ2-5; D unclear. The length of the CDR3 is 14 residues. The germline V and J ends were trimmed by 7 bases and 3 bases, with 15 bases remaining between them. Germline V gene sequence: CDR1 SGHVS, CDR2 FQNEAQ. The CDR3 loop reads CASTPGSPKETQYF. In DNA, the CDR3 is TGTGCCAGCACTCCCGGCAGCCCTAAAGAGACCCAGTACTTC.

In DNA, the CDR3 is TGTGCCAGCAGCCGTGCGGGACACCAGCCTTCTAACTATGGCTACACCTTC. It yields the protein CASSRAGHQPSNYGYTF. J is TRBJ1-2 and V is TRBV5-5; TRBD1 might be the D (6 bases). The CDR3 consists of 17 residues. CDR1 and CDR2 (germline): SGHKS, YYEKEE (reference sequence). Trimming pared 4 bases from V and 0 bases from J, leaving 19 bases between.

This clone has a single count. The CDR3 spells CASSLFPGGETQYF. The CDR3 DNA reads TGTGCCAGCAGTTTATTTCCCGGGGGGGAGACCCAGTACTTC. The chain links TRBV28 to TRBJ2-5; 7 nucleotides line up with TRBD2. V shed 1 base and J 5 bases; nucleotides not matched to a gene: 4. The CDR3 is 14 amino acids. CDR1 is MDHEN, CDR2 SYDVKM, per germline. The entire variable domain, with the rest obtained from reference TRBV28 and TRBJ2-5, is as follows: DVKVTQSSRYLVKRTGEKVFLECVQDMDHENMFWYRQDPGLGLRLIYFSYDVKMKEKGDIPEGYSVSREKKERFSLILESASTNQTSMYLCASSLFPGGETQYFGPGTRLLVL.

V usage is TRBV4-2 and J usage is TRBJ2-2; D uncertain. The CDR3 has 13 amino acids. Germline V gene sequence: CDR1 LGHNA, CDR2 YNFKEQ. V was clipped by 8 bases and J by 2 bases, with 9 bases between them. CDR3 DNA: TGTGCCAGCTGGGCTGGTAACACCGGGGAGCTGTTTTTT. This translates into CASWAGNTGELFF.

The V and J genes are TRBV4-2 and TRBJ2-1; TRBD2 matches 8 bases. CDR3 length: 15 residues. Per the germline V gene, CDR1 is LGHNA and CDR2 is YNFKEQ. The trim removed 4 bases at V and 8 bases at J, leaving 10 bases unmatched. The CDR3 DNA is TGTGCCAGCAGCCTGAGTAGCGGGGATTCTGATGAGCAGTTCTTC. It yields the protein CASSLSSGDSDEQFF.

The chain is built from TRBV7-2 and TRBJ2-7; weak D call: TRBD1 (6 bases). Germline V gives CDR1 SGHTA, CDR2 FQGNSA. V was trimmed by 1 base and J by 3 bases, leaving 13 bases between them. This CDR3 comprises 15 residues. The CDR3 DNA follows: TGTGCCAGCAGCTTAGGAACAGGGCTTCTCTACGAGCAGTACTTC. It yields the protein CASSLGTGLLYEQYF.

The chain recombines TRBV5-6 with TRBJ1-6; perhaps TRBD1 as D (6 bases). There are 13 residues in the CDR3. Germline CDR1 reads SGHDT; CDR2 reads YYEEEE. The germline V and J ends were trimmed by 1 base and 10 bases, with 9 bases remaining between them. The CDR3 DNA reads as TGTGCCAGCAGCTTGTTGGGGACATCACCCCTCCACTTT. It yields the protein CASSLLGTSPLHF.

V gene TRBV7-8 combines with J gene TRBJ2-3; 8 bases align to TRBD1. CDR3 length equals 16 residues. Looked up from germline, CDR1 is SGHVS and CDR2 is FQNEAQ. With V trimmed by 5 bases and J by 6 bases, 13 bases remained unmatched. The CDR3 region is CASSPHGGQGADTQYF. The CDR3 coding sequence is TGTGCCAGCAGCCCCCACGGTGGGCAGGGGGCGGATACGCAGTATTTT.

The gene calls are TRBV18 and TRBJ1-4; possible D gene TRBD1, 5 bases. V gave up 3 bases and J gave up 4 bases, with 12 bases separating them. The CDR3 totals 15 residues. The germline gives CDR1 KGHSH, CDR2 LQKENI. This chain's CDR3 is CASSPVGGGNEKLFF. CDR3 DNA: TGTGCCAGCTCACCGGTCGGGGGAGGTAATGAAAAACTGTTTTTT.

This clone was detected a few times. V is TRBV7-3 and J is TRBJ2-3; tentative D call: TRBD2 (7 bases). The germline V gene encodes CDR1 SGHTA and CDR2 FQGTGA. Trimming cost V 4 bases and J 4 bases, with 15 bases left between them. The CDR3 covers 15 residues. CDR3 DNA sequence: TGTGCCAGCAGCTCATTTAGGGGGGGCGCAGATACGCAGTATTTT. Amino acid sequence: CASSSFRGGADTQYF. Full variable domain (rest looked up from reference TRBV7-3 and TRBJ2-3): GAGVSQTPSNKVTEKGKYVELRCDPISGHTALYWYRQSLGQGPEFLIYFQGTGAADDSGLPNDRFFAVRPEGSVSTLKIQRTERGDSAVYLCASSSFRGGADTQYFGPGTRLTVL.

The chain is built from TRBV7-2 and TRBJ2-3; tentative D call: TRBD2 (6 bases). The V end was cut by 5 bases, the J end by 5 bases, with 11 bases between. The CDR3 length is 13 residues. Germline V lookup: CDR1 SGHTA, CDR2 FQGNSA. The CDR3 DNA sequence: TGTGCCAGCAGCCCGACTAGTCTAGATACGCAGTATTTT. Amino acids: CASSPTSLDTQYF.

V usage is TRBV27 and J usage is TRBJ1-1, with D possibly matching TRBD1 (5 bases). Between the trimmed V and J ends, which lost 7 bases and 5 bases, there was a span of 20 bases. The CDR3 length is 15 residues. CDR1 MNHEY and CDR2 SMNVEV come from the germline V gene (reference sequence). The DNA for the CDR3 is TGTGCCAGCACCGGGACGGGAAATTTCGGGACTGAAGCTTTCTTT. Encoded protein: CASTGTGNFGTEAFF.

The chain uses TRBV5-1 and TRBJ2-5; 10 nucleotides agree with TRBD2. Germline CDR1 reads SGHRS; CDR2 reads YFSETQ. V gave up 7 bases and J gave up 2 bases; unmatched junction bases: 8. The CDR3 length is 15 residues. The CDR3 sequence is CASGIAGGIQETQYF. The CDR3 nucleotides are TGCGCCAGCGGGATAGCGGGGGGCATTCAAGAGACCCAGTACTTC. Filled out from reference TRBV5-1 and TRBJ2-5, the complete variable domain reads KAGVTQTPRYLIKTRGQQVTLSCSPISGHRSVSWYQQTPGQGLQFLFEYFSETQRNKGNFPGRFSGRQFSNSRSEMNVSTLELGDSALYLCASGIAGGIQETQYFGPGTRLLVL.

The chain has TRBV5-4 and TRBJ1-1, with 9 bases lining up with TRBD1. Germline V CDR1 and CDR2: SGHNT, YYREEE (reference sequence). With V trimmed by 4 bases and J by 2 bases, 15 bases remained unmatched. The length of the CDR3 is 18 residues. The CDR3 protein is CASSPTGGKYSYNTEAFF. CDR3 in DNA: TGTGCCAGCAGCCCGACAGGGGGTAAATATTCGTACAACACTGAAGCTTTCTTT. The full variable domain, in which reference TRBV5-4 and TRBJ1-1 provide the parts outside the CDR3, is ETGVTQSPTHLIKTRGQQVTLRCSSQSGHNTVSWYQQALGQGPQFIFQYYREEENGRGNFPPRFSGLQFPNYSSELNVNALELDDSALYLCASSPTGGKYSYNTEAFFGQGTRLTVV.

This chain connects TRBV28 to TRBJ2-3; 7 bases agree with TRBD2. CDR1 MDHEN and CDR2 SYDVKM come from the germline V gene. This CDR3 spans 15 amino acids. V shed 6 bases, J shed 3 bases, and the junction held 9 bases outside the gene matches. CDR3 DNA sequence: TGTGCCAGCAGCTCCAGCGGGGCGGGAACAGATACGCAGTATTTT. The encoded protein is CASSSSGAGTDTQYF.

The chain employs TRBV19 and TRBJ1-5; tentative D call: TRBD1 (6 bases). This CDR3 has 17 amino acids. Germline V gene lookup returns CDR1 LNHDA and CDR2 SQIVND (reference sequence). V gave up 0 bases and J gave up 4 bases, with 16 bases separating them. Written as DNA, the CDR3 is TGTGCCAGTAGTATAGATAAGAACAGGGTGGGGAATCAGCCCCAGCATTTT. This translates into CASSIDKNRVGNQPQHF.

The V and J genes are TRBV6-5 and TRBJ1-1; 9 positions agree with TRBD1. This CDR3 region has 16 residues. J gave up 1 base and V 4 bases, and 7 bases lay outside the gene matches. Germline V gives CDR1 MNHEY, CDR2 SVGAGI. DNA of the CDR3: TGTGCCAGCAGTTTTCAACCGGGACAGGGGAACACTGAAGCTTTCTTT. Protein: CASSFQPGQGNTEAFF.

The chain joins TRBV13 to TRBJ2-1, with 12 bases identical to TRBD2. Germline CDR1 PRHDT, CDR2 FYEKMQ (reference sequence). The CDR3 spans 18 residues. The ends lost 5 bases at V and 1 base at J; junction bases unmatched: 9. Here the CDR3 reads CASSATTSGGASYNEQFF. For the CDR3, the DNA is TGTGCCAGCAGCGCAACGACTAGCGGGGGTGCTTCCTACAATGAGCAGTTCTTC.

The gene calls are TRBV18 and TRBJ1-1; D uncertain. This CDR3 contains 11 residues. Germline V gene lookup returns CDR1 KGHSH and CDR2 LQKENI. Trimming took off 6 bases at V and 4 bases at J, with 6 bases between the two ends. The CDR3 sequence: CASSSGTEAFF. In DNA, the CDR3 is TGTGCCAGCTCCTCCGGCACTGAAGCTTTCTTT.